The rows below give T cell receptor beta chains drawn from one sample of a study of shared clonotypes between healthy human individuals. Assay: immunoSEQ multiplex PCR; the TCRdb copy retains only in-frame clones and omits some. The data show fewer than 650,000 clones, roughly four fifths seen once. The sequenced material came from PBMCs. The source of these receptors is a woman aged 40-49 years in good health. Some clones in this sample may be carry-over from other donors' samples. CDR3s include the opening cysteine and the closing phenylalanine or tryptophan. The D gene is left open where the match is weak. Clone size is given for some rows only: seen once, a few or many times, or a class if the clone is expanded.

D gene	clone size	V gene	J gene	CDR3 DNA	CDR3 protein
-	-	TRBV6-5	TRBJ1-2	TGTGCCAGCAGGCCCCTGGGGGACTATGGCTACACCTTC	CASRPLGDYGYTF
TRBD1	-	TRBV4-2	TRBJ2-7	TGTGCCAGCAGCCAAACCGGGACAGCAAGCTACGAGCAGTACTTC	CASSQTGTASYEQYF
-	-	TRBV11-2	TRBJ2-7	TGTGCCAGCAGCTTAGATCTGTCGGGGATACAGTACTTC	CASSLDLSGIQYF
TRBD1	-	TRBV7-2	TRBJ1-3	TGTGCCAGCAGCTTACCTAACAGGGGAATATATTTT	CASSLPNRGIYF
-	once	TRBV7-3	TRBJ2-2	TGTGCCAGCAGCTTATCAGCCGGGGAGCTGTTTTTT	CASSLSAGELFF
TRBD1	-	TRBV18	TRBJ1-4	TGTGCCAGCTCACACCCAGGGGACAGATCCAATGAAAAACTGTTTTTT	CASSHPGDRSNEKLFF
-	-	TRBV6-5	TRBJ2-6	TGTGCCAGCAGCTACGGGGTGTCGGGGGCCAACGTCCTGACTTTC	CASSYGVSGANVLTF
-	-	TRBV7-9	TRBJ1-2	TGTGCCAGCAGCTCCGACGGATCTTATGGCTACACCTTC	CASSSDGSYGYTF
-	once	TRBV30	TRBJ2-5	TGTGCCTGGAGTGGACTAGATGGTGGGACCCAGTACTTC	CAWSGLDGGTQYF
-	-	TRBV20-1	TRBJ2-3	TGCAGTGCGAAACGGGCAGATACGCAGTATTTT	CSAKRADTQYF
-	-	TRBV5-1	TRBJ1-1	TGCGCCAGCAGCTTGTCCGGGGACACTGAAGCTTTCTTT	CASSLSGDTEAFF
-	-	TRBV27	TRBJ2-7	TGTGCCAGCAGTACCAGGGCCGGCGAGCAGTACTTC	CASSTRAGEQYF
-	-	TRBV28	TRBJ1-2	TGTGCCAGCAGTTCGGGACCCGTAGGGGATGGCTACACCTTC	CASSSGPVGDGYTF
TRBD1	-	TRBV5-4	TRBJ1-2	TGTGCCAGCAGCTTGGAACAGGGGGTTGTCGGCTACACCTTC	CASSLEQGVVGYTF
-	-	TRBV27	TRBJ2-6	TGTGCCAGCAGCATGGACAGTTTCTCTGGGGCCAACGTCCTGACTTTC	CASSMDSFSGANVLTF
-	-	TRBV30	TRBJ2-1	TGTGCCTGGAGTGGGACGTTAAAGCGTGAGCAGTTCTTC	CAWSGTLKREQFF
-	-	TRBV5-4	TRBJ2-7	TGTGCCAGCAGCGCGGACGGCTACGAGCAGTACTTC	CASSADGYEQYF
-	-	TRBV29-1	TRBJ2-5	TGCAGCGTTGAATTCCGACCGGGAGAGACCCAGTACTTC	CSVEFRPGETQYF
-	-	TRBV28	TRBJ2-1	TGTGCCAGCAGTTTAAGCGGACCCAATGAGCAGTTCTTC	CASSLSGPNEQFF
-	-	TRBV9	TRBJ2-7	TGTGCCAGCAGCGTAGGGGCGGGGTCCCCCGAGCAGTACTTC	CASSVGAGSPEQYF
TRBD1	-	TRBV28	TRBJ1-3	TGTGCCAGCAAGGGGGCGGTCGACTCTGGAAACACCATATATTTT	CASKGAVDSGNTIYF
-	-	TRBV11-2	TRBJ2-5	TGTGCCAGCAGCCCCGGGGGAGGTGAGACCCAGTACTTC	CASSPGGGETQYF
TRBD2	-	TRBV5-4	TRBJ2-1	TGTGCCAGCAGCTCGAGACTAGCGGGAGCGGGGAATGAGCAGTTCTTC	CASSSRLAGAGNEQFF
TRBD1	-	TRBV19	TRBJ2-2	TGTGCCACGAGGGACAGGGGGCGCGGCACCGGGGAGCTGTTTTTT	CATRDRGRGTGELFF
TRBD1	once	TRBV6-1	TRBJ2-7	TGTGCCAGCCCGGGACAGAGAGAATACGAGCAGTACTTC	CASPGQREYEQYF
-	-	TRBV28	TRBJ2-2	TGTGCCAGCAGTTTATCGGGGAGGGGTCGGCAGGGGGCGCGAGGCGGGGAGCTGTTTTTT	CASSLSGRGRQGARGGELFF
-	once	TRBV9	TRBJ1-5	TGTGCCAGCAGTGAAGGGGGATTTAGCAATCAGCCCCAGCATTTT	CASSEGGFSNQPQHF
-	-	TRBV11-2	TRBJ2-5	TGTGCCAGCAGCTCCATGGGGGCAGGGACCCAGTACTTC	CASSSMGAGTQYF
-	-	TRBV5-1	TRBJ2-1	TGCGCCAGCAGCTTGGACGGTACGTACAATGAGCAGTTCTTC	CASSLDGTYNEQFF
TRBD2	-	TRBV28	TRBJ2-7	TGTGCCAGCAGTTTTTACGTCTTGGGACTAACCTACGAGCAGTACTTC	CASSFYVLGLTYEQYF
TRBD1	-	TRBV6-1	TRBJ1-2	TGTGCCAGCAGTCCCTGGACAGGGGGCTATGGCTACACCTTC	CASSPWTGGYGYTF
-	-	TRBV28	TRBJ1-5	TGTGCCAGCAGTTCCCCCGAGGGATACGATCAGCCCCAGCATTTT	CASSSPEGYDQPQHF
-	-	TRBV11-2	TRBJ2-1	TGTGCCAGCAGCTTGCTGGTCCGAGAGCAGTTCTTC	CASSLLVREQFF
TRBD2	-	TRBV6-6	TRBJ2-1	TGTGCCAGCAGACCACGGCTAGCGGGACACAATGAGCAGTTCTTC	CASRPRLAGHNEQFF
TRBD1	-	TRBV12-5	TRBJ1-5	TGTGCTAGTGGCACAGGGGCGAATCAGCCCCAGCATTTT	CASGTGANQPQHF
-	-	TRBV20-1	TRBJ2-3	TGCAGTGCTAGAGGAGGGATTACGCAGTATTTT	CSARGGITQYF
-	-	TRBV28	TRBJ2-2	TGTGCCAGCAGTATGCATAGGTGGGCCGGGGAGCTGTTTTTT	CASSMHRWAGELFF
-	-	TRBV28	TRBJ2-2	TGTGCCAGCAGTTTATTGGCTCTTGGGGGAACCGGGGAGCTGTTTTTT	CASSLLALGGTGELFF
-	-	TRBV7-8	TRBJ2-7	TGTGCCAGCAGCTTAGCGGGCGGAAGGGGCAGCTCCTACGAGCAGTACTTC	CASSLAGGRGSSYEQYF
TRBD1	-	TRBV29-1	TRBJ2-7	TGCAGCGTTGAGTCGCCCGGGACAGGGGGCTTCTCCTACGAGCAGTACTTC	CSVESPGTGGFSYEQYF
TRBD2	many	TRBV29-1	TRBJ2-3	TGCAGCGGAGAGACTAGCGGGAGGGCAACAGATACGCAGTATTTT	CSGETSGRATDTQYF
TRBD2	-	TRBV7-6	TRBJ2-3	TGTGCCAGCAGCTTAGGGGGGAGGGCCACAGATACGCAGTATTTT	CASSLGGRATDTQYF
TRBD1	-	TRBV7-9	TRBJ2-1	TGTGCCAGCAGCCCCCGCAGGGGGCTGGGCAATGAGCAGTTCTTC	CASSPRRGLGNEQFF
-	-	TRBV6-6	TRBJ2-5	TGTGCCAGCAGTCGACAAGAACTCCAAGAGACCCAGTACTTC	CASSRQELQETQYF
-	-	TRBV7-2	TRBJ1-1	TGTGCCAGCAGCTCACGGAACACTGAAGCTTTCTTT	CASSSRNTEAFF
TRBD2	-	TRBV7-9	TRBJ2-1	TGTGCCAGCAGCAGTGGGAGGGGTCCTTACAATGAGCAGTTCTTC	CASSSGRGPYNEQFF